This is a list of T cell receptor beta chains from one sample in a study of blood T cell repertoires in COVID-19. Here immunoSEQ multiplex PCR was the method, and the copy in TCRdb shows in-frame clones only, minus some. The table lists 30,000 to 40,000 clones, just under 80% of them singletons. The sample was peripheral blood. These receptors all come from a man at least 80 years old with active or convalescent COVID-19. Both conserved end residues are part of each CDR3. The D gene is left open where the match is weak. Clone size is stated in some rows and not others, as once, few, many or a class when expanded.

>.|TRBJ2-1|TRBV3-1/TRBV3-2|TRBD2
CASSQEVTGGMQFF
TGTGCCAGCAGCCAAGAGGTAACGGGGGGTATGCAGTTCTTC
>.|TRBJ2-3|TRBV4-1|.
CASSHRVPSTDTQYF
TGCGCCAGCAGCCACCGCGTCCCTAGCACAGATACGCAGTATTTT
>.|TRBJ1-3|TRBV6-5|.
CASTQRTDSGNTIYF
TGTGCCAGCACCCAGAGGACAGACTCTGGAAACACCATATATTTT
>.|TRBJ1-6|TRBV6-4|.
CASTTTILEDSPLHF
TGTGCCAGCACCACCACGATTCTTGAGGATTCACCCCTCCACTTT
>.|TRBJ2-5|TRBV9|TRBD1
CASSAQGQETQYF
TGTGCCAGCAGCGCACAGGGGCAAGAGACCCAGTACTTC
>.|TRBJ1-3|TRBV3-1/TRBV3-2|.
CASSQDRNTIYF
TGTGCCAGCAGCCAAGACAGAAACACCATATATTTT
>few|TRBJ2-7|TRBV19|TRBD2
CASSTGLAGTVDEQYF
TGTGCCAGTAGTACGGGACTAGCGGGAACGGTCGACGAGCAGTACTTC
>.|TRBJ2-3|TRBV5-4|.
CASSLRLTRDTQYF
TGTGCCAGCAGCTTGCGACTTACCCGAGATACGCAGTATTTT
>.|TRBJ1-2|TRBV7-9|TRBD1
CASSFGDRDYGYTF
TGTGCCAGCAGCTTCGGAGACAGGGATTATGGCTACACCTTC
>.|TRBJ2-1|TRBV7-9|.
CASSFSGYSYNEQFF
TGTGCCAGCAGCTTCAGCGGGTACTCCTACAATGAGCAGTTCTTC
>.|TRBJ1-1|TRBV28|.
CASSSWTVMNTEAFF
TGTGCCAGCAGTTCTTGGACAGTCATGAACACTGAAGCTTTCTTT
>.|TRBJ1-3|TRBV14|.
CASSQVYGNTIYF
TGTGCCAGCAGCCAAGTATATGGAAACACCATATATTTT
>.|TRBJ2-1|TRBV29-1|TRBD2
CSVTHLAGEWFSYNEQFF
TGCAGCGTCACCCATCTAGCGGGAGAGTGGTTTTCCTACAATGAGCAGTTCTTC
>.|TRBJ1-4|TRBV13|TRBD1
CASSPRTGTEKLFF
TGTGCCAGCAGCCCCCGGACAGGGACGGAAAAACTGTTTTTT
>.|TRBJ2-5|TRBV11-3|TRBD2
CASSQQRGNLQETQYF
TGTGCCAGCAGTCAACAGCGGGGGAACCTGCAAGAGACCCAGTACTTC
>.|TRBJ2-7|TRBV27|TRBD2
CASSLRRLAGHEQYF
TGTGCCAGCAGTTTACGTAGACTAGCGGGACATGAGCAGTACTTC
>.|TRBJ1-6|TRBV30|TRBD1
CAWNMDRGSPLHF
TGTGCCTGGAATATGGACAGGGGTTCACCCCTCCACTTT
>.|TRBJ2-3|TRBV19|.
CASSIGNSRTDTQYF
TGTGCCAGTAGTATAGGGAACAGCCGCACAGATACGCAGTATTTT
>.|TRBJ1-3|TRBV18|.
CASSPTATGNTIYF
TGTGCCAGCTCACCGACAGCCACTGGAAACACCATATATTTT
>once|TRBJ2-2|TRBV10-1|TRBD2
CASSPGLAVTLPGELFF
TGCGCCAGCAGCCCGGGACTAGCGGTAACACTTCCCGGGGAGCTGTTTTTT
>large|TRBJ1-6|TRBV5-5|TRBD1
CASGYRQGSNSPLHF
TGTGCCAGCGGATACAGACAGGGGTCTAATTCACCCCTCCACTTT
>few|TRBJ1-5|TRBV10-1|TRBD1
CASRPDRGPGQPQHF
TGCGCCAGCAGACCCGACAGGGGGCCTGGTCAGCCCCAGCATTTT
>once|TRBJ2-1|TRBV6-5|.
CASSKAEGGYNEQFF
TGTGCCAGCAGCAAAGCGGAGGGCGGTTACAATGAGCAGTTCTTC
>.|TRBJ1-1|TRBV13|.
CASSPALRVKNTEAFF
TGTGCCAGCAGCCCCGCTCTCAGGGTGAAGAACACTGAAGCTTTCTTT
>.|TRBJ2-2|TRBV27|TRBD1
CASSFRQGNTGELFF
TGTGCCAGCAGTTTCAGACAGGGGAACACCGGGGAGCTGTTTTTT
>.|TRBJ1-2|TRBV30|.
CAWGRSYGYTF
TGTGCCTGGGGACGGAGTTATGGCTACACCTTC
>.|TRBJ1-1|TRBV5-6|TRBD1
CASSYRQGSLYGTEAFF
TGTGCCAGCAGCTACCGACAGGGTAGTCTGTATGGCACTGAAGCTTTCTTT
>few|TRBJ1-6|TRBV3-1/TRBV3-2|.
CASSLGPGVNSPLHF
TGTGCCAGCAGCCTTGGCCCCGGGGTTAATTCACCCCTCCACTTT
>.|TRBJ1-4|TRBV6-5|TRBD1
CASSPIRQGFEKLFF
TGTGCCAGCAGCCCGATTAGACAGGGTTTTGAAAAACTGTTTTTT
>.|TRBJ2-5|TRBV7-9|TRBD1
CASSYSGTGPETQYF
TGTGCCAGCAGCTATTCCGGGACAGGGCCAGAGACCCAGTACTTC
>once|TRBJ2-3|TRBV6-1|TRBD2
CASSEAMGLAGGDTQYF
TGTGCCAGCAGTGAAGCAATGGGACTAGCGGGGGGTGATACGCAGTATTTT
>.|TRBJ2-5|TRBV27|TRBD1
CASARDRGSETQYF
TGTGCCAGCGCCCGGGACAGGGGGTCAGAGACCCAGTACTTC
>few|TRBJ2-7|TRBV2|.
CASRQDRGAEQYF
TGTGCCAGCAGACAAGACCGAGGCGCCGAGCAGTACTTC
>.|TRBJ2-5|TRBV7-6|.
CASSPGQWKETQYF
TGTGCCAGCAGCCCCGGACAGTGGAAAGAGACCCAGTACTTC
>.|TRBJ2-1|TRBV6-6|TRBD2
CASRHLPTSDYNEQFF
TGTGCCAGCAGGCACCTCCCGACTAGCGACTACAATGAGCAGTTCTTC
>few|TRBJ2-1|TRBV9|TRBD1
CASSARRGRPNEQFF
TGTGCCAGCAGCGCTCGTAGGGGGCGCCCAAATGAGCAGTTCTTC
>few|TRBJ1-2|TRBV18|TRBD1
CASSPNRGRGYTF
TGTGCCAGCTCACCCAACAGGGGGCGAGGCTACACCTTC
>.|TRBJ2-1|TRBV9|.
CASSVGRQGSQFF
TGTGCCAGCAGCGTAGGCCGCCAGGGGTCGCAGTTCTTC
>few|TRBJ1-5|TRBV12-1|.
CASSFGARLTSNQPQHF
TGTGCCAGCAGCTTTGGAGCTCGACTTACAAGCAATCAGCCCCAGCATTTT
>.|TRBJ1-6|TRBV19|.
CASSSRDIGYSPLHF
TGTGCCAGTAGTTCCCGGGACATCGGATATTCACCCCTCCACTTT
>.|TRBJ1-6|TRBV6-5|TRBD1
CASTTTGESNSPLHF
TGTGCCAGCACCACGACAGGGGAAAGTAATTCACCCCTCCACTTT
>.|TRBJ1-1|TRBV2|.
CASSPEGRGNTEAFF
TGTGCCAGCAGTCCGGAGGGGCGTGGGAACACTGAAGCTTTCTTT
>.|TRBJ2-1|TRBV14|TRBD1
CASSQGSGTGVYEQFF
TGTGCCAGCAGCCAAGGCTCCGGGACAGGCGTCTATGAGCAGTTCTTC
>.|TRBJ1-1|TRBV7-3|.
CASSTGSLTEAFF
TGTGCCAGCAGCACAGGGTCCCTCACTGAAGCTTTCTTT
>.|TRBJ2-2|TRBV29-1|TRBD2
CSVEGLAGTGELFF
TGCAGCGTTGAAGGACTAGCGGGGACCGGGGAGCTGTTTTTT
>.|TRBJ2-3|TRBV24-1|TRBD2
CATSDSGLAGGFGSTDTQYF
TGTGCCACCAGTGATAGCGGACTAGCGGGAGGTTTCGGTAGCACAGATACGCAGTATTTT
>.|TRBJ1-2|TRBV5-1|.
CASTQGDRTYDGYTF
TGCGCCAGCACCCAGGGAGACAGGACTTACGATGGCTACACCTTC
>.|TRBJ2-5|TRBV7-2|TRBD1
CASSSTRQGSHFRSQYF
TGTGCCAGCAGCTCTACTCGACAGGGGTCTCATTTCAGGTCCCAGTACTTC
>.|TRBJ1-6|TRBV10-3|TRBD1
CAIRPGQGVSPLHF
TGTGCCATCAGGCCGGGACAGGGAGTTTCACCCCTCCACTTT
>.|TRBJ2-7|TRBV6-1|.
CASSEGGGGYEQYF
TGTGCCAGCAGTGAGGGGGGGGGCGGCTACGAGCAGTACTTC
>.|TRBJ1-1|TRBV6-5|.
CASTQMWTPNTEAFF
TGTGCCAGCACCCAAATGTGGACACCGAACACTGAAGCTTTCTTT
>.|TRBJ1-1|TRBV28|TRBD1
CASSLWGTGTEAFF
TGTGCCAGCAGTTTATGGGGGACAGGGACTGAAGCTTTCTTT
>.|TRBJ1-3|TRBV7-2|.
CASSITRAGPGNTIYF
TGTGCCAGCAGCATAACGAGGGCCGGTCCTGGAAACACCATATATTTT
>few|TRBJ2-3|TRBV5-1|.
CASSPDAVRGTDTQYF
TGCGCCAGCAGCCCGGATGCGGTCCGCGGCACAGATACGCAGTATTTT
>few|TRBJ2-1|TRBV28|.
CASTTYNEQFF
TGTGCCAGCACCACCTACAATGAGCAGTTCTTC
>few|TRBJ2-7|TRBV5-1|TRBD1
CASSADGTGADRQYF
TGCGCCAGCAGCGCCGACGGGACAGGGGCTGATAGGCAGTACTTC
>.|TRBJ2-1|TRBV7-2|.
CASSLAAPLADSYNEQFF
TGTGCCAGCAGCTTAGCGGCCCCGCTAGCTGACTCCTACAATGAGCAGTTCTTC
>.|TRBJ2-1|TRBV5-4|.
CASSLGGLRQFF
TGTGCCAGCAGCTTGGGGGGCTTGAGGCAGTTCTTC
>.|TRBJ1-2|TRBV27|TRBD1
CASSLGTGDGYTF
TGTGCCAGCAGTTTAGGGACAGGGGATGGCTACACCTTC